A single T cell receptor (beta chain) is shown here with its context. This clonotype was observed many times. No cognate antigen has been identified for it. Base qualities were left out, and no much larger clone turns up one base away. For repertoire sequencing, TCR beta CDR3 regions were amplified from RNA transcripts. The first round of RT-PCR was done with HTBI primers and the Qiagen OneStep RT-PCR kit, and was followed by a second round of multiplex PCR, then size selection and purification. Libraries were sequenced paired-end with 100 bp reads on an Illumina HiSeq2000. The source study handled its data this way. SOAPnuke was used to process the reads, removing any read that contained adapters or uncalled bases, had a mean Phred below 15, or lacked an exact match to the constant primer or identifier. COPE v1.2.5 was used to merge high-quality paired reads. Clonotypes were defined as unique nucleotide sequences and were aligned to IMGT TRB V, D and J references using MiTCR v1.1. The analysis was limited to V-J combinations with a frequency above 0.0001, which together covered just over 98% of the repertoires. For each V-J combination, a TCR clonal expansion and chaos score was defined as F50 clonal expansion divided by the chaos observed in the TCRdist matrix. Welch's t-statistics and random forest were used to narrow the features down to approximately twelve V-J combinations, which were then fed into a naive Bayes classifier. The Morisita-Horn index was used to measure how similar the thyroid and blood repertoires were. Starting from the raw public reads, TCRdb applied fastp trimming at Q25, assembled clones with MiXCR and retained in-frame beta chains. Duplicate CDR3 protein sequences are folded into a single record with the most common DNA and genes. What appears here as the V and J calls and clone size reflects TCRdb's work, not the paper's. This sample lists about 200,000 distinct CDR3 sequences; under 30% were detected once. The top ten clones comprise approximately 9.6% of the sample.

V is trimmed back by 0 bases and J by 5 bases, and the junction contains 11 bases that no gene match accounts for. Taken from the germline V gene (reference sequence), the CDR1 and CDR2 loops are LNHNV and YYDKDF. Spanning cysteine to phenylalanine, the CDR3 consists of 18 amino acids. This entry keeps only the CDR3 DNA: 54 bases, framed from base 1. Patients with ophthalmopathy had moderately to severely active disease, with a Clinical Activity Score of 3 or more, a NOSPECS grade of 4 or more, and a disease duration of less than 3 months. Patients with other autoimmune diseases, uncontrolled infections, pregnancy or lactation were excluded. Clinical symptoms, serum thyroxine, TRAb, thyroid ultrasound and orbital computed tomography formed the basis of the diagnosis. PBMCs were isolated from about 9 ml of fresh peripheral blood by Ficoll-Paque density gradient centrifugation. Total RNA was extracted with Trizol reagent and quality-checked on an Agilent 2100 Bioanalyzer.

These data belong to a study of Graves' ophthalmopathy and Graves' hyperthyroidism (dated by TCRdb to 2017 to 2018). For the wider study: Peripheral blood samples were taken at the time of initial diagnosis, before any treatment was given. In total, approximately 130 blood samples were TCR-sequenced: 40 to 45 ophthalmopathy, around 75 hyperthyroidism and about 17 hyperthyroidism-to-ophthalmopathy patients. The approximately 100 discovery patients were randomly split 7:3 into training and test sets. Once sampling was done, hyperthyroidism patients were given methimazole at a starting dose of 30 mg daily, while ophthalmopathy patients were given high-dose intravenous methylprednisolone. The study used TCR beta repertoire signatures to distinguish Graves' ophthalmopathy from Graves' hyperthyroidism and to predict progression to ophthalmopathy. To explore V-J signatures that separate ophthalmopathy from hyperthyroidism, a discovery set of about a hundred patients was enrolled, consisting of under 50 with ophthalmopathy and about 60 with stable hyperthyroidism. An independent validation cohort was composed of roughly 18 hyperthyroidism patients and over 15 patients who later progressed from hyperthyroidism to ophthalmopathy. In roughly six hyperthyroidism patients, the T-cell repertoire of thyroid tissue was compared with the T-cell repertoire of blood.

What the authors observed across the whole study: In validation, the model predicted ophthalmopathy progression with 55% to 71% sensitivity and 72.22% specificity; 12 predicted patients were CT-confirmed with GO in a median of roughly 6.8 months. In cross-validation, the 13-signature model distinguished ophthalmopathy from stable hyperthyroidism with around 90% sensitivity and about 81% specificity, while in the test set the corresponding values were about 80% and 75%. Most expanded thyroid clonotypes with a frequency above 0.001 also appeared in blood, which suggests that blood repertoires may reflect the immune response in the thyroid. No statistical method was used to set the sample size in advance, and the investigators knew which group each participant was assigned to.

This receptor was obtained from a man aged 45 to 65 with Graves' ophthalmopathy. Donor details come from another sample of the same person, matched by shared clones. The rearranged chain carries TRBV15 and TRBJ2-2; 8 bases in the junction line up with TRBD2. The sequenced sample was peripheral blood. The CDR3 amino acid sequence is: CATSRDRSDAGGTGELFF. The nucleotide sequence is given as TGTGCCACCAGCAGAGATCGATCTGATGCGGGAGGAACCGGGGAGCTGTTTTTT.